What follows is one TCR beta chain and its context. Antigen unknown. Profiled with immunoSEQ multiplex PCR; TCRdb holds only in-frame clones, not every one. The sample includes about 120,000 clones, roughly 94% of them seen just once. This record comes from a study of siplizumab effects on memory and regulatory T cells. General study results and limits: Naive T cells appeared more varied than memory cells and looked like key alloresponse contributors. Treg origin accounted for an average of nearly 70% of mappable alloreactive CD4+ clones with siplizumab and under 30% in controls.

The CDR3 contains 15 residues. Germline V gives CDR1 MNHEY, CDR2 SMNVEV (reference sequence). V lost 0 bases and J 0 bases, leaving 9 bases between the germline ends. The source material was non-Treg CD4+ T cells sorted from blood. This chain uses TRBV27 with TRBJ2-7; D not certain. The receptor comes from a human donor in good health. CDR3 residues: CASSLSPEGSYEQYF. CDR3 nucleotides: TGTGCCAGCAGTTTATCCCCGGAAGGCTCCTACGAGCAGTACTTC.